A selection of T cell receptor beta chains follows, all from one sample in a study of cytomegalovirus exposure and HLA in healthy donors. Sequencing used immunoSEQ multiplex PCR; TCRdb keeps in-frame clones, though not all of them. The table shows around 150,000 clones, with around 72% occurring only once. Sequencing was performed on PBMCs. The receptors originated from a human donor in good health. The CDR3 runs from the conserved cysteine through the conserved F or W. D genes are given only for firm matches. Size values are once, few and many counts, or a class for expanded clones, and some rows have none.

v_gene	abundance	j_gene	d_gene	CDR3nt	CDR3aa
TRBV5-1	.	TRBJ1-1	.	TGCGCCAGCAGCTTTTCAGCGATGAACACTGAAGCTTTCTTT	CASSFSAMNTEAFF
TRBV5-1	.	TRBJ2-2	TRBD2	TGCGCCAGCAGCCCCCGGACTAGCGGGAGAAGCGGGGAGCTGTTTTTT	CASSPRTSGRSGELFF
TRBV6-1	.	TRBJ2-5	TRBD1	TGTGCCAGCACTTCGGGACAGCAAGAGACCCAGTACTTC	CASTSGQQETQYF
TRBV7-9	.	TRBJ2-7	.	TGTGCCAGCAGCTTAGGATCAGGGCACGAGCAGTACTTC	CASSLGSGHEQYF
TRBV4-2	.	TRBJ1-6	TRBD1	TGTGCCAGCAGCCATTCTGGCAGGGGGCCGAATTCACCCCTCCACTTT	CASSHSGRGPNSPLHF
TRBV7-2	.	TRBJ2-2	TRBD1	TGTGCCAGCAGCCCCCTGGGACAGACCGGGGAGCTGTTTTTT	CASSPLGQTGELFF
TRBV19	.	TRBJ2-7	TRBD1	TGTGCCAGTAGTATGACAGGGGGCGGGGAGCAGTACTTC	CASSMTGGGEQYF
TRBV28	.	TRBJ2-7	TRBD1	TGTGCCAGCACCCCATCCGGGACAGGGTCCTACGAGCAGTACTTC	CASTPSGTGSYEQYF
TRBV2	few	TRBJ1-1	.	TGTGCCAGCAGTGACAGGGAGAACACTGAAGCTTTCTTT	CASSDRENTEAFF
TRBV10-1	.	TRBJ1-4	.	TGCGCCAGCATGGAGGGAGGGTACGAAAAACTGTTTTTT	CASMEGGYEKLFF
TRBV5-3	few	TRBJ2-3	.	TGTGCCAGAAGCACGGGACTTAAAAGCACAGATACGCAGTATTTT	CARSTGLKSTDTQYF
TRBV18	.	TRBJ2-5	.	TGTGCCAGCTCACCGACAGGTGGAGAGACCCAGTACTTC	CASSPTGGETQYF
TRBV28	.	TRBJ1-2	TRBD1	TGTGCCAGCAGTTTAGGGGGGACAGGGGTTGCAGTTGGTAATGGCTACACCTTC	CASSLGGTGVAVGNGYTF
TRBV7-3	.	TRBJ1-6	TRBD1	TGTGCCAGCAGCTTAAACGGAGGACAGGGAGGGTCACCCCTCCACTTT	CASSLNGGQGGSPLHF
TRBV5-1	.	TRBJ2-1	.	TGCGCCAGCAGCTTGGGAGCGGGCGCCTACAATGAGCAGTTCTTC	CASSLGAGAYNEQFF
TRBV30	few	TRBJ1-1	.	TGTGCCTGGAGTCTCGGGGTTAACACTGAAGCTTTCTTT	CAWSLGVNTEAFF
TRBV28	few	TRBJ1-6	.	TGTGCCAGCAGTACAGCGACAGATTCACCCCTCCACTTT	CASSTATDSPLHF
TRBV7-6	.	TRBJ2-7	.	TGTGCCAGCAGCTTAACCAACAGGGTCGAGCAGTACTTC	CASSLTNRVEQYF
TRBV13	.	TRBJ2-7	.	TGTGCCAGCAGTTTACAGGGCTTGGAGCAGTACTTC	CASSLQGLEQYF
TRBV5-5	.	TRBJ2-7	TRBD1	TGTGCCAGCAGCTGGGGACAGGGAGCCGAGCAGTACTTC	CASSWGQGAEQYF
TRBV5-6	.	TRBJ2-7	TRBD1	TGTGCCAGCAGCTTGGTGACAGGGGGCGAAGGCGAGCAGTACTTC	CASSLVTGGEGEQYF
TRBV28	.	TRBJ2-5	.	TGTGCCAGCAGTCTACCCTCCCTAGTGGAGACCCAGTACTTC	CASSLPSLVETQYF
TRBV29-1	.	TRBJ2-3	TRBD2	TGCAGCGTTGAAGATCGAATAGTTAGCGGGGGTGGGAGAGATACGCAGTATTTT	CSVEDRIVSGGGRDTQYF
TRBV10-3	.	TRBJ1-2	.	TGTGCCATCAGTGATGGCCCTCATAACTATGGCTACACCTTC	CAISDGPHNYGYTF
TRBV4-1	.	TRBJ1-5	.	TGCGCCAGCAGCCAAGATATCCGGGATCAGCCCCAGCATTTT	CASSQDIRDQPQHF
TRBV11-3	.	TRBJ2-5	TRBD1	TGTGCCAGCAGCGCCCGGGACAGGGAAGAGACCCAGTACTTC	CASSARDREETQYF
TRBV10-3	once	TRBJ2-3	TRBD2	TGTGCCATCAGTGAGTCCTGGGGGGGTGGCACAGATACGCAGTATTTT	CAISESWGGGTDTQYF
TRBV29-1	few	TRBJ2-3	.	TGCAGCGTTGAATCGGTGGAGATGGATACGCAGTATTTT	CSVESVEMDTQYF
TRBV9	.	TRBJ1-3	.	TGTGCCAGCAGCCTCTCAGGGGTCTCTGGAAACACCATATATTTT	CASSLSGVSGNTIYF
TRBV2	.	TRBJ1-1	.	TGTGCCAGCAGTGGAGGTATAAACACTGAAGCTTTCTTT	CASSGGINTEAFF
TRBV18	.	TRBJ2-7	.	TGTGCCAGCTCACCCGCCGCCGGGACAACAGCCTACGAGCAGTACTTC	CASSPAAGTTAYEQYF
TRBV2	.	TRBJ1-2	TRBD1	TGTGCCAGCAGTATTGACAGGGACTATGGCTACACCTTC	CASSIDRDYGYTF
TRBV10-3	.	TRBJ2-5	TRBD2	TGTGCCATCAGTGCGGGACTAGCCCAAGAGACCCAGTACTTC	CAISAGLAQETQYF
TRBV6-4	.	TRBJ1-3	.	TGTGCCAGCAGTGACGACAGTCTCATGAACACCATATATTTT	CASSDDSLMNTIYF
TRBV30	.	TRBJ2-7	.	TGTGCCTGGAGTTACGCAACAGGAAGCTACGAGCAGTACTTC	CAWSYATGSYEQYF
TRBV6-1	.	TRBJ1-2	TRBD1	TGTGCCAGCAGTGACGTCCCGGGACAGGGGAGCTATGGCTACACCTTC	CASSDVPGQGSYGYTF
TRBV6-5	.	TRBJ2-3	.	TGTGCCAGCAGTCTAGCAGGCACAGATACGCAGTATTTT	CASSLAGTDTQYF
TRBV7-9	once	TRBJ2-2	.	TGTGCCAGCAGCCCTAGCACCGGGGAGCTGTTTTTT	CASSPSTGELFF
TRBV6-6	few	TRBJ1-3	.	TGTGCCAGCAGTTCCTTACAAGACTCTGGAAACACCATATATTTT	CASSSLQDSGNTIYF
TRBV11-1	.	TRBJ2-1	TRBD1	TGTGCCAGCAGCCTCCGACCAGCTTGGGACAGGGACAATGAGCAGTTCTTC	CASSLRPAWDRDNEQFF
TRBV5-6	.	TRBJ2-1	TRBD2	TGTGCCAGCAGCTTGTGGGCTAGCGGGGGGTATTTAGGTGAGCAGTTCTTC	CASSLWASGGYLGEQFF